These 25 T cell receptor beta chains came from one sample sequenced in a study of T cell repertoires in cytomegalovirus infection (dated by TCRdb to the late 2010s). Antigens of these TCRs are unknown. The sequencing machine was an Illumina HiSeq 1500. TCRdb took the public reads, trimmed them with fastp at Q25, ran MiXCR for clone calling and kept in-frame beta chains. Here each entry gathers all rows of one CDR3 protein and keeps the most common genes and DNA. The sample records approximately 270,000 distinct CDR3 sequences, under 25% of which are singletons. Roughly 19% of the sample lies in the top ten. According to the study, the label for this sample's treatment or condition signals: in vitro stimulation with specific CMV peptide epitopes to enrich CMV-specific T cells. Sequencing was performed on cultured PBMCs, taken from culture after CMV antigen stimulation. The receptors were sampled from a human donor in good health (CMV status not recorded). Some clones in this sample may be carry-over from other donors' samples.

This clonotype was picked up many times. The chain is built from TRBV7-2 and TRBJ2-1, with TRBD1 matching over 8 bases. The CDR3 contains 15 residues. Germline-derived CDR1 and CDR2 are SGHTA and FQGNSA. V dropped 5 bases and J dropped 2; count of bases not matched to a gene: 5. The CDR3: CASSAGTGTYNEQFF. CDR3 coding DNA: TGTGCCAGCAGCGCAGGGACAGGTACCTACAATGAGCAGTTCTTC.

There are a few counts of this clonotype. The gene calls are TRBV7-2 and TRBJ2-5, with D perhaps TRBD1 or TRBD2 (5 bases each). Germline V gives CDR1 SGHTA, CDR2 FQGNSA. Trimming shortened V by 5 bases and J by 5 bases, and 15 bases separated the two germline ends. CDR3 length equals 14 residues. CDR3 DNA sequence: TGTGCCAGCAGCCCTTACGGGAAGGGGGAGACCCAGTACTTC. Translation: CASSPYGKGETQYF.

The chain is built from TRBV19 and TRBJ1-4, with 9 bases identical to TRBD1. The CDR3 is 15 residues long. The junction had 4 bases not matched to a gene; V was cut back by 3 bases and J by 5 bases. CDR1 LNHDA and CDR2 SQIVND come from the germline V gene (reference sequence). The DNA of the CDR3 is TGTGCCAGTAGTATTCGGACAGGGGCCAATGAAAAACTGTTTTTT. This codes for CASSIRTGANEKLFF. Full variable domain (outside the CDR3, taken from reference TRBV19 and TRBJ1-4): DGGITQSPKYLFRKEGQNVTLSCEQNLNHDAMYWYRQDPGQGLRLIYYSQIVNDFQKGDIAEGYSVSREKKESFPLTVTSAQKNPTAFYLCASSIRTGANEKLFFGSGTQLSVL.

This sequence joins TRBV7-9 and TRBJ2-1; D gene uncertain. CDR3 length equals 12 residues. Germline-derived CDR1 and CDR2 are SEHNR and FQNEAQ (reference sequence). With 3 bases removed from V and 5 bases from J, the gap between germline ends came to 5 bases. This CDR3 is CASSLTNNEQFF. The CDR3 nucleotides read TGTGCCAGCAGCTTGACGAACAATGAGCAGTTCTTC.

This clonotype has only a few counts. The chain combines TRBV4-1 with TRBJ2-2; D is undetermined. With 8 bases removed from V and 1 base from J, the gap between germline ends came to 14 bases. There are 15 residues in the CDR3. CDR1 MGHRA and CDR2 YSYEKL come from the germline V gene. The CDR3 DNA reads as TGCGCCAGCTTCGATTGGGCAGGGAACACCGGGGAGCTGTTTTTT. This gives the protein CASFDWAGNTGELFF.

The chain links TRBV7-6 to TRBJ2-1; D unresolved. Trimming stripped 5 bases from V and 9 bases from J, with 14 bases between. Germline loops: CDR1 SGHVS, CDR2 FNYEAQ. This CDR3 is built from 13 residues. The DNA of the CDR3 is TGTGCCAGCAGCCTCTTCTCCGTACCTGAGCAGTTCTTC. Its protein product is CASSLFSVPEQFF.

The chain links TRBV19 to TRBJ2-5, with a weak D call TRBD1 (6 bases). Trimming removed 6 bases at V and 5 bases at J, with 16 bases between. The CDR3 length is 14 residues. The germline V gene has CDR1 LNHDA and CDR2 SQIVND (reference sequence). The CDR3 sequence is CASSSWTDPETQYF. CDR3 bases: TGTGCCAGTAGCAGTTGGACAGACCCGGAGACCCAGTACTTC.

The V and J genes are TRBV2 and TRBJ1-6; D unclear. CDR1 is SNHLY, CDR2 FYNNEI, per germline. The CDR3 is made up of 12 amino acids. The germline V and J ends were trimmed by 8 bases and 5 bases, with 7 bases remaining between them. The CDR3 here is CASSGNNSPLHF. The CDR3 coding sequence is TGTGCCAGCTCGGGCAATAATTCACCCCTCCACTTT.

A few counts support this clonotype. The rearrangement uses TRBV19 and TRBJ2-1, with 9 bases identical to TRBD1. V trimming: 4 bases; J trimming: 3 bases; junction bases outside the gene matches: 4. This CDR3 contains 15 residues. Germline V CDR1 and CDR2: LNHDA, SQIVND (reference sequence). CDR3 DNA: TGTGCCAGTAGTACCGGACAGGGGAGCTACAATGAGCAGTTCTTC. Its protein is CASSTGQGSYNEQFF.

This clonotype was counted a few times. V usage is TRBV7-6 and J usage is TRBJ2-7, with TRBD2 identical over 11 bases. There are 17 residues in the CDR3. V shed 1 base, J shed 3 bases, and the junction held 8 bases outside the gene matches. Germline-derived CDR1 and CDR2 are SGHVS and FNYEAQ. The CDR3 loop is CASSLVPPGTSGYEQYV. CDR3 bases: TGTGCCAGCAGCTTAGTTCCTCCCGGGACTAGCGGCTACGAGCAGTACGTC.

This clonotype was counted many times. The DNA for the CDR3 is TGTGCCAGCAGCCAGCGGGAGGGAACCGGGGAGCTGTTTTTT. It is translated as CASSQREGTGELFF. This chain links TRBV7-6 with TRBJ2-2; TRBD2 aligns across 10 bases. The CDR3 covers 14 residues. Germline CDR1 reads SGHVS; CDR2 reads FNYEAQ. Losses at the gene ends were 5 bases for V and 5 bases for J; bases not matched to a gene: 2.

Concerning this clonotype itself: This clone may be a read error of a much larger clone one base away. A read error is likely, as this CDR3 ends without the conserved phenylalanine or tryptophan. The chain recombines TRBV7-2 with TRBJ2-1; 9 nucleotides align to TRBD1. J was trimmed by 3 bases and V by 6 bases; bases with no gene match: 6. The germline V gene has CDR1 SGHTA and CDR2 FQGNSA. The CDR3 covers 15 residues. CDR3 residues: CASSPRDRVYNEQFL. CDR3 DNA: TGTGCCAGCAGTCCCCGGGACAGGGTCTACAATGAGCAGTTCCTC.

The V and J genes are TRBV6-6 and TRBJ1-3; D not resolved. V was trimmed by 2 bases and J by 2 bases, leaving 4 bases between them. The CDR3 extends over 13 amino acids. Germline V gene data show CDR1 as MNHNY and CDR2 as SVGAGI (reference sequence). CDR3 coding DNA: TGTGCCAGCAGTTACGGGACTGGAAACACCATATATTTT. Translated, it gives CASSYGTGNTIYF.

This clonotype was observed a few times. The genes are TRBV27 and TRBJ2-1, with D unresolved. The CDR3 runs to 13 residues. V lost 6 bases and J 7 bases, leaving 13 bases between the germline ends. The germline gives CDR1 MNHEY, CDR2 SMNVEV (reference sequence). In DNA form, the CDR3 reads TGTGCCAGCAGAACACAGAATGGAAATGAGCAGTTCTTC. This encodes CASRTQNGNEQFF.

This clonotype was counted only a few times. This chain uses TRBV4-1 with TRBJ2-1; 8 bases align to TRBD2. Trimming removed 0 bases from V and 9 bases from J; junction bases left unmatched: 10. The CDR3 length is 16 residues. Per germline, CDR1 MGHRA and CDR2 YSYEKL. CDR3 coding DNA: TGCGCCAGCAGCCAAGAATTTAGCGGGAAATTGCGTGAGCAGTTCTTC. Protein sequence: CASSQEFSGKLREQFF.

This clonotype appeared many times. The V and J genes are TRBV7-2 and TRBJ1-1; D is ambiguous. V was clipped by 2 bases and J by 2 bases, with 9 bases between them. This CDR3 has 14 residues. Germline CDR1 is SGHTA and CDR2 is FQGNSA. The CDR3 bases are TGTGCCAGCAGCTTACTAGGGTATAACACTGAAGCTTTCTTT. Translation: CASSLLGYNTEAFF.

This clonotype was picked up a small number of times. The J gene is TRBJ2-7, the V gene TRBV5-4, with 8 bases fitting TRBD2. The CDR3 is made up of 16 amino acids. Per the germline V gene, CDR1 is SGHNT and CDR2 is YYREEE (reference sequence). V dropped 4 bases and J dropped 2; count of bases not matched to a gene: 11. Here the CDR3 DNA reads TGTGCCAGCAGCGACGGGGGGGGTCTTGCAGCCTACGAGCAGTACGTC. It translates to CASSDGGGLAAYEQYV.

V usage is TRBV7-3 and J usage is TRBJ2-1; D is perhaps TRBD1 (5 bases). Trimming shortened V by 4 bases and J by 11 bases, and 12 bases separated the two germline ends. CDR1 is SGHTA and CDR2 is FQGTGA in the germline V gene. The CDR3 covers 12 residues. This chain's CDR3 is CASSSDRVKQFF. The CDR3 bases are TGTGCCAGCAGCTCCGACAGAGTAAAGCAGTTCTTC.

This clonotype was seen more than once but under ten times. The chain couples TRBV4-1 to TRBJ2-1; D is perhaps TRBD2 (5 bases). The CDR3 covers 13 residues. Germline CDR1 reads MGHRA; CDR2 reads YSYEKL. Between the trimmed V and J ends, which lost 0 bases and 7 bases, there was a span of 7 bases. The CDR3 spells CASSQDGRNEQFF. CDR3 bases: TGCGCCAGCAGCCAAGATGGGAGAAATGAGCAGTTCTTC.

This clonotype has only a few counts. The J gene is TRBJ2-1, the V gene TRBV4-3, with 13 nucleotides matching TRBD2. Germline V lookup: CDR1 LGHNA, CDR2 YSLEER. Unmatched junction bases numbered 2, after V lost 0 bases and J lost 3 bases. The CDR3 has 17 amino acids. The CDR3 coding sequence is TGCGCCAGCAGCCAAGATTGGACTAGCGGGAGCTACAATGAGCAGTTCTTC. Its translation: CASSQDWTSGSYNEQFF.

The chain combines TRBV3-1 with TRBJ1-5; D gene uncertain. V was clipped by 3 bases and J by 0 bases, with 3 bases between them. This CDR3 has 13 residues. Germline CDR1 reads LGHDT; CDR2 reads YNNKEL (reference sequence). CDR3 amino acids: CASSHGSNQPQHF. CDR3 in DNA: TGTGCCAGCAGCCACGGTAGCAATCAGCCCCAGCATTTT.

Of note for this clonotype: Possible read error: a much larger clone is one base away. V and J are TRBV11-3 and TRBJ2-5, with TRBD2 matching 11 bases. The V gene's germline CDR1 is SGHNT and CDR2 YENEEA. The CDR3 extends over 15 amino acids. V was pared by 5 bases and J by 3 bases, with 5 bases of the junction left unmatched. As DNA, the CDR3 is TGTGCCAGCAGCGAGGAACTAGCGGGAGAAGAGACCCAGTACTTC. It is translated as CASSEELAGEETQYF.

V gene TRBV5-4 combines with J gene TRBJ2-2; unclear D gene. The CDR3 length is 12 residues. Germline values: CDR1 SGHNT, CDR2 YYREEE (reference sequence). With 7 bases removed from V and 0 bases from J, the gap between germline ends came to 4 bases. DNA of the CDR3: TGTGCCAGCGGGACGAACACCGGGGAGCTGTTTTTT. As protein: CASGTNTGELFF.

This chain uses TRBV4-2 with TRBJ1-2; D unresolved. The CDR3 sequence is 15 residues long. The V gene lost 4 bases and the J gene lost 3 bases, with 15 bases spanning the gap. From germline, CDR1 is LGHNA and CDR2 YNFKEQ. In DNA form, the CDR3 reads TGTGCCAGCAGCCGTGATCTGGGGTCAGACTATGGCTACACCTTC. It codes for CASSRDLGSDYGYTF.

CDR3 sequence (DNA): TGTGCCAGCAGCGCAATCCCAAACATTCAGTACTTC. It is translated as CASSAIPNIQYF. This sequence joins TRBV6-2 or TRBV6-3 and TRBJ2-4; D gene uncertain. With 6 bases removed from V and 6 bases from J, the gap between germline ends came to 9 bases. Germline loops: CDR1 MNHEY, CDR2 SVGEGT. This CDR3 has 12 amino acids.